The clone carrying this T cell receptor beta chain was recorded only once. Its antigen is undetermined. The repertoire was sequenced with immunoSEQ multiplex PCR; TCRdb's copy has only in-frame clones and lacks some. The sample consists of 2,100,000 or so clones, almost 96% of them appearing once. Caucasian adults living in Nashville, Tennessee, provided all samples. Partitioning of CD4+ cells yielded a CD45RA+ naive subset and a CD45RA-negative memory subset. The data were obtained in a study of shared clonotypes between healthy human individuals. The length of the CDR3 is 16 residues. Trimming pared 0 bases from V and 8 bases from J, leaving 17 bases between. Germline CDR1 reads SGDLS; CDR2 reads YYNGEE. Study-wide results and caveats: Expectations were that clonotype sharing among donors would be affected by sequencing depth.

This sequence originates from a man aged 18 to 29 in good health. Sequenced: naive CD4+ T cells sorted from blood. Subset specified: CD45RA+ positively selected. The J gene is TRBJ1-4, the V gene TRBV9; D is perhaps TRBD1 (5 bases). The CDR3 coding sequence is TGTGCCAGCAGCGTAGCATCGATGGCAGGGCAGGAAAAACTGTTTTTT. Amino acid sequence: CASSVASMAGQEKLFF.